Presented here are 21 T cell receptor beta chains from one specimen sequenced in a study of blood T cell repertoires in COVID-19. Generated by immunoSEQ multiplex PCR, the TCRdb table keeps only in-frame clones and is missing some. Of fewer than 150,000 clones listed, around 87% are singletons. The sequencing sample was made of peripheral blood. These receptors originate from a woman between 65 and 79 years old with acute or convalescent COVID-19.

The genes are TRBV24-1 and TRBJ1-5, with no clear D. This CDR3 spans 15 amino acids. Looked up from germline, CDR1 is KGHDR and CDR2 is SFDVKD. CDR3 protein: CASQAGRWGNQPQHF. The CDR3, as DNA: TGTGCTTCACAAGCGGGCAGATGGGGCAATCAGCCCCAGCATTTT.

The chain carries TRBV28 and TRBJ2-7; 10 bases match TRBD1. CDR1 and CDR2 from the germline V gene are MDHEN and SYDVKM. V was pared by 7 bases and J by 7 bases, with 7 bases of the junction left unmatched. This CDR3 spans 13 amino acids. This chain's CDR3 is CASTTGQGREQYF. The CDR3 DNA follows: TGTGCCAGCACAACGGGACAGGGGAGGGAGCAGTACTTC.

This chain links TRBV28 with TRBJ1-2; the D gene is possibly TRBD1 (5 bases). Trimming left V 3 bases short and J 6 bases short, with 11 bases between. Germline CDR1 reads MDHEN; CDR2 reads SYDVKM. The CDR3 has 13 amino acids. The CDR3 DNA sequence: TGTGCCAGCAGTTTGCCCAGGGATAATGGCTACACCTTC. Translated, it gives CASSLPRDNGYTF.

This clone has a single count. This sequence joins TRBV4-1 and TRBJ1-2; D may be TRBD1 (6 bases). The CDR3 totals 15 residues. Germline V gene lookup returns CDR1 MGHRA and CDR2 YSYEKL. V was shortened by 4 bases and J by 4 bases, with 16 bases between the two germline ends. CDR3 nucleotide sequence: TGCGCCAGCAGCCCCGACAGGCCTGCCCTCTATGGCTACACCTTC. It specifies CASSPDRPALYGYTF.

The chain employs TRBV30 and TRBJ1-1; D is unresolved. Trimming left V 1 base short and J 1 base short, with 7 bases between. Germline CDR1 and CDR2: GTSNPN and SVGIG (reference sequence). The CDR3 spans 13 residues. The CDR3 loop is CAWSGAGNTEAFF. The DNA for the CDR3 is TGTGCCTGGAGTGGTGCAGGGAACACTGAAGCTTTCTTT.

The chain employs TRBV4-1 and TRBJ2-1; TRBD2 is a possible D gene (7 bases). Germline V gives CDR1 MGHRA, CDR2 YSYEKL. The V end was cut by 6 bases, the J end by 6 bases, with 24 bases between. The CDR3 is 17 residues long. Here the CDR3 DNA reads TGCGCCAGCAGACCCTTGGGGGGGGCATTATCTTCCAATGAGCAGTTCTTC. Protein product: CASRPLGGALSSNEQFF.

This clone was observed a few times. This chain joins TRBV28 and TRBJ1-5; D gene ambiguous. V dropped 4 bases and J dropped 2 bases, with 9 bases sitting between them. The CDR3 runs to 14 residues. CDR1 is MDHEN and CDR2 is SYDVKM in the germline V gene. This CDR3 is CASSYLEGNQPQHF. As DNA, the CDR3 is TGTGCCAGCAGTTACTTGGAGGGCAATCAGCCCCAGCATTTT.

The V and J genes are TRBV7-9 and TRBJ2-3; possible D gene TRBD1, 6 bases. The CDR3 consists of 14 residues. Trimming stripped 1 base from V and 4 bases from J, with 9 bases between. Germline-derived CDR1 and CDR2 are SEHNR and FQNEAQ (reference sequence). The CDR3 nucleotides are TGTGCCAGCAGCTTAGAGGCAGGGGCAGATACGCAGTATTTT. It is translated as CASSLEAGADTQYF.

The V call is TRBV5-1, the J call TRBJ2-7; possible D gene TRBD2, 5 bases. The V end lost 0 bases, the J end lost 9 bases, and 16 bases lay between the germline ends. The V gene's germline CDR1 is SGHRS and CDR2 YFSETQ. The CDR3 covers 14 residues. This CDR3 reads CASSLEFERAVQYF. CDR3 bases: TGCGCCAGCAGCTTGGAATTCGAGAGGGCCGTGCAGTACTTC.

This chain uses TRBV5-1 with TRBJ2-6; 8 bases fit TRBD1. V shed 0 bases, J shed 0 bases, and the junction held 2 bases outside the gene matches. The CDR3 is made up of 17 amino acids. Germline V gene sequence: CDR1 SGHRS, CDR2 YFSETQ. The CDR3 here is CASSLGDRFSGANVLTF. Written as DNA, the CDR3 is TGCGCCAGCAGCTTGGGGGACAGGTTCTCTGGGGCCAACGTCCTGACTTTC.

The rearrangement joins TRBV6-5 to TRBJ1-4; D may be TRBD1 (6 bases). The germline V and J ends were trimmed by 5 bases and 4 bases, with 11 bases remaining between them. The CDR3 has 14 amino acids. Germline CDR1 MNHEY, CDR2 SVGAGI. This chain's CDR3 is CASSRLGGNEKLFF. The CDR3 DNA reads TGTGCCAGCAGTCGTCTAGGGGGTAATGAAAAACTGTTTTTT.

The V gene is TRBV6-5, the J gene TRBJ2-1; 8 bases align to TRBD2. This CDR3 is built from 15 residues. V gave up 2 bases and J gave up 8 bases; unmatched junction bases: 8. Germline CDR1 MNHEY, CDR2 SVGAGI. CDR3 in amino acids: CASSYLGGAGYEQFF. CDR3 nucleotides: TGTGCCAGCAGTTACCTCGGGGGGGCGGGTTATGAGCAGTTCTTC.

The chain is built from TRBV5-1 and TRBJ2-3, with 13 bases that match TRBD2. V shed 3 bases, J shed 2 bases, and the junction held 15 bases outside the gene matches. This CDR3 is built from 20 residues. From germline, CDR1 is SGHRS and CDR2 YFSETQ. Here the CDR3 DNA reads TGCGCCAGCAGCTATACTAGCGGGGGGGCCCTTGGTGAAATCACAGATACGCAGTATTTT. Translating it yields CASSYTSGGALGEITDTQYF.

This clone appeared a single time. This chain connects TRBV5-6 to TRBJ1-5, with D perhaps TRBD1 (5 bases). This CDR3 has 15 amino acids. The V gene lost 2 bases and the J gene lost 7 bases, with 16 bases spanning the gap. In germline, CDR1 is SGHDT, CDR2 YYEEEE. CDR3 nucleotides: TGTGCCAGCAGCTTTCAGGGAAACTCTGGGCAGCCCCAGCATTTT. Amino acid sequence: CASSFQGNSGQPQHF.

The chain combines TRBV18 with TRBJ1-1, with D perhaps matching TRBD1 (6 bases). Germline assignment: CDR1 KGHSH and CDR2 LQKENI. With 1 base removed from V and 0 bases from J, the gap between germline ends came to 12 bases. The CDR3 extends over 16 amino acids. The CDR3 sequence: CASSPQTGHMNTEAFF. DNA for the CDR3: TGTGCCAGCTCACCACAAACAGGGCACATGAACACTGAAGCTTTCTTT.

This chain links TRBV5-1 with TRBJ2-7, with D possibly matching TRBD1 (5 bases). The germline gives CDR1 SGHRS, CDR2 YFSETQ. The length of the CDR3 is 13 residues. V lost 1 base to trimming and J lost 1 base, with 6 bases between them. The CDR3 reads CASSLTGSYEQYF. The CDR3 region has the DNA TGCGCCAGCAGCTTGACAGGTTCCTACGAGCAGTACTTC.

The chain links TRBV10-1 to TRBJ1-1, with TRBD1 matching 9 bases. Germline assignment: CDR1 WNHNN and CDR2 SYGVQD (reference sequence). The V and J ends lost 7 bases and 5 bases, in that order; junction bases with no gene match: 5. The CDR3 is 13 amino acids. CDR3 region: CASNGTGRTEAFF. The CDR3 DNA sequence: TGCGCCAGCAACGGGACAGGGAGGACTGAAGCTTTCTTT.

This clone was counted between two and nine times. The J gene is TRBJ1-6, the V gene TRBV2; 9 bases map to TRBD1. V shed 6 bases and J 9 bases; nucleotides not matched to a gene: 6. Germline CDR1 SNHLY, CDR2 FYNNEI. The CDR3 sequence is 14 residues long. CDR3 loop: CASSPGQGPSPLHF. The CDR3 DNA sequence: TGTGCCAGCAGCCCGGGACAGGGTCCTTCACCCCTCCACTTT.

This clone was counted once. This chain connects TRBV5-1 to TRBJ2-2; D gene ambiguous. Germline V gene data show CDR1 as SGHRS and CDR2 as YFSETQ. The CDR3 extends over 16 amino acids. With 1 base removed from V and 2 bases from J, the gap between germline ends came to 12 bases. CDR3 nucleotide sequence: TGCGCCAGCAGCTTGCCCACCCCAGATAACACCGGGGAGCTGTTTTTT. Protein: CASSLPTPDNTGELFF.

The rearrangement links TRBV11-1 to TRBJ2-1; D gene unclear. V was shortened by 0 bases and J by 4 bases, with 4 bases between the two germline ends. From germline, CDR1 is SGHAT and CDR2 FQDESV (reference sequence). The CDR3 extends over 13 amino acids. This CDR3 reads CASSLAEYNEQFF. CDR3 sequence (DNA): TGTGCCAGCAGCTTAGCAGAGTACAATGAGCAGTTCTTC.

J is TRBJ1-3 and V is TRBV7-3; a weak D match, TRBD1 (5 bases). The CDR3 has 15 amino acids. Germline V lookup: CDR1 SGHTA, CDR2 FQGTGA. The V and J ends lost 6 bases and 0 bases respectively, with 12 bases between them. The CDR3: CASSSGGSSGNTIYF. CDR3 bases: TGTGCCAGCAGTTCCGGGGGTAGCTCTGGAAACACCATATATTTT.